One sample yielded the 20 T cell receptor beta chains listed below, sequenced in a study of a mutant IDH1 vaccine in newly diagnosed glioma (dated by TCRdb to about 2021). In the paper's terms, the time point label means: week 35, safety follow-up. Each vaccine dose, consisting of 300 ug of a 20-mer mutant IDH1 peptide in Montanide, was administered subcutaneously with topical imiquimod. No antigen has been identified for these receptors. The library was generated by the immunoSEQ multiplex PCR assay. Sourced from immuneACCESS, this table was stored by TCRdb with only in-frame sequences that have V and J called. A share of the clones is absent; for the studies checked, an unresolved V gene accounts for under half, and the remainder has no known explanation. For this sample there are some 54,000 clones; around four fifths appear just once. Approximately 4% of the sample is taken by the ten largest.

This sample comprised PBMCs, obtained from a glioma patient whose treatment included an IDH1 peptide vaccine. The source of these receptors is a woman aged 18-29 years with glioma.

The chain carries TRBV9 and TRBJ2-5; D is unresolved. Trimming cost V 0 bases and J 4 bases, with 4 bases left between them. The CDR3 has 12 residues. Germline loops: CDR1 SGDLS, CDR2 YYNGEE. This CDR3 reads CASSVVGETQYF. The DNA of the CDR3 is TGTGCCAGCAGCGTAGTAGGAGAGACCCAGTACTTC.

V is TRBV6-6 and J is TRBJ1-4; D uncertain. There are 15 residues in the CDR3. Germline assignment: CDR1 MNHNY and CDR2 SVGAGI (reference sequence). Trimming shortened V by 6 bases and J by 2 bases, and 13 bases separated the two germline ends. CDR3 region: CASSLIGSTNEKLFF. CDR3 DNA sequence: TGTGCCAGCAGCCTGATAGGATCCACTAATGAAAAACTGTTTTTT.

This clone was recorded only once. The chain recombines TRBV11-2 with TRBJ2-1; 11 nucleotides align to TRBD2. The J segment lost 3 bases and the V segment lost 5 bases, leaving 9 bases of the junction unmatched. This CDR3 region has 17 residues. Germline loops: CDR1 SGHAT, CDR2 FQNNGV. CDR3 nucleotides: TGTGCCAGCAGCCGCGGGACTAGCGGAGGAGTCTACAATGAGCAGTTCTTC. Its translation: CASSRGTSGGVYNEQFF.

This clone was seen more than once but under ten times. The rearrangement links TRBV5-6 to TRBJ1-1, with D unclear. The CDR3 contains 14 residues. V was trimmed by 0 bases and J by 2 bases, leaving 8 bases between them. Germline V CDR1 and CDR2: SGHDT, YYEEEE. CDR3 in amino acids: CASSLEPTNTEAFF. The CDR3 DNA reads TGTGCCAGCAGCTTGGAACCCACCAACACTGAAGCTTTCTTT.

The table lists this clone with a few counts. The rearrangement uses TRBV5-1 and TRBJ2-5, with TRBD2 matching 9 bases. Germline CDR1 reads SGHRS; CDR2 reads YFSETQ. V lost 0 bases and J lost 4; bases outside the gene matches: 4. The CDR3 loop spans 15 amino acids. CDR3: CASSLAASGIETQYF. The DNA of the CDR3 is TGCGCCAGCAGCTTGGCCGCTAGCGGGATAGAGACCCAGTACTTC.

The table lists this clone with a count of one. The CDR3 is CASSQEFPGRWGNQPQHF. The CDR3 DNA follows: TGTGCCAGCAGCCAAGAGTTCCCGGGCCGCTGGGGCAATCAGCCCCAGCATTTT. The rearrangement uses TRBV14 and TRBJ1-5, with D unclear. Trimming cost V 0 bases and J 2 bases, with 17 bases left between them. Germline-derived CDR1 and CDR2 are SGHDN and FVKESK. This CDR3 has 18 amino acids.

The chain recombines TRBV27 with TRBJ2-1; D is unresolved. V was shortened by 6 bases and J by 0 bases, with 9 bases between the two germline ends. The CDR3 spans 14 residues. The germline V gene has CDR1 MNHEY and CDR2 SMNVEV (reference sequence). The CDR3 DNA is TGTGCCAGCAGGTCAGAGAGCTCCTACAATGAGCAGTTCTTC. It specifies CASRSESSYNEQFF.

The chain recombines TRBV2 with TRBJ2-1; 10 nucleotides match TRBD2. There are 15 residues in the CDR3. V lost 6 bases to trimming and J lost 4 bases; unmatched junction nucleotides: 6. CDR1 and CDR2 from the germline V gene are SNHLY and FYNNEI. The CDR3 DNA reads TGTGCCAGCAGGGCCACTAGCGGGATTTACAATGAGCAGTTCTTC. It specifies CASRATSGIYNEQFF.

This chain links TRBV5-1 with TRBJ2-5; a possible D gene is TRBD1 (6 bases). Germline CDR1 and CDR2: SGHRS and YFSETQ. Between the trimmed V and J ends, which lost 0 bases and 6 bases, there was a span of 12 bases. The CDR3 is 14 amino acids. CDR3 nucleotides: TGCGCCAGCAGCTTGGACCAGGGGTATCAGACCCAGTACTTC. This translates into CASSLDQGYQTQYF.

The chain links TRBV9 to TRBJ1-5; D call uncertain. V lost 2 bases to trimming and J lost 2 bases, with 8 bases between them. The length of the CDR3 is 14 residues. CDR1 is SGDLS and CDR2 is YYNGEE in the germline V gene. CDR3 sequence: CASSVVRGNQPQHF. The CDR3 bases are TGTGCCAGCAGCGTTGTGCGGGGCAATCAGCCCCAGCATTTT.

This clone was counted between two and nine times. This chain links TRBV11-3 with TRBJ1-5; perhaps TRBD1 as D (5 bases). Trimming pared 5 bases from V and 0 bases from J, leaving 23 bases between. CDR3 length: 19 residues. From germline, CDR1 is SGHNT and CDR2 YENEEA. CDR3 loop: CASSPQRGWATHSNQPQHF. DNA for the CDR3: TGTGCCAGCAGCCCCCAGAGGGGCTGGGCAACTCATAGCAATCAGCCCCAGCATTTT.

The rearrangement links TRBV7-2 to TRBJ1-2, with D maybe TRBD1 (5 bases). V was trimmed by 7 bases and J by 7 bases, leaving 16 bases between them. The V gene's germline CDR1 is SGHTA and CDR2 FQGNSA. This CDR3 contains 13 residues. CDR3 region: CASTAPGGRGYTF. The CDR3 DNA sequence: TGTGCCAGCACTGCCCCGGGGGGTCGTGGCTACACCTTC.

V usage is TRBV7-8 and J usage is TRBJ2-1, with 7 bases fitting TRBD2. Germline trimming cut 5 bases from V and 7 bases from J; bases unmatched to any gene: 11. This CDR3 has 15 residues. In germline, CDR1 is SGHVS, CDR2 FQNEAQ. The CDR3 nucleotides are TGTGCCAGCAGCGCCAGGGAGGGGCCGGGGAATGAGCAGTTCTTC. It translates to CASSAREGPGNEQFF.

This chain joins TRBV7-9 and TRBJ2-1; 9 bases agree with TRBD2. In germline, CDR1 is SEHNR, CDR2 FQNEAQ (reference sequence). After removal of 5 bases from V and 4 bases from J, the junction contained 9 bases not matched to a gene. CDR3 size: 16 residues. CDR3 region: CASSALTSGDYNEQFF. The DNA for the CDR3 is TGTGCCAGCAGCGCCCTGACTAGCGGAGATTACAATGAGCAGTTCTTC.

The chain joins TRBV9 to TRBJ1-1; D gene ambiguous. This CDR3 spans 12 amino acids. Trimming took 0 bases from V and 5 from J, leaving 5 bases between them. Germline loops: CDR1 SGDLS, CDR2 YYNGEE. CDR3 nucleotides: TGTGCCAGCAGCGTAGGGGAGACTGAAGCTTTCTTT. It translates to CASSVGETEAFF. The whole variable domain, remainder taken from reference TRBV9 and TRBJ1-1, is DSGVTQTPKHLITATGQRVTLRCSPRSGDLSVYWYQQSLDQGLQFLIQYYNGEERAKGNILERFSAQQFPDLHSELNLSSLELGDSALYFCASSVGETEAFFGQGTRLTVV.

The CDR3 is CASGAADTQYF. As DNA, the CDR3 is TGCGCCAGCGGGGCGGCAGATACGCAGTATTTT. The chain carries TRBV10-2 and TRBJ2-3; the D gene is possibly TRBD1 (5 bases). This CDR3 is built from 11 residues. V was pared by 8 bases and J by 4 bases, with 7 bases between. Germline CDR1 WSHSY, CDR2 SAAADI.

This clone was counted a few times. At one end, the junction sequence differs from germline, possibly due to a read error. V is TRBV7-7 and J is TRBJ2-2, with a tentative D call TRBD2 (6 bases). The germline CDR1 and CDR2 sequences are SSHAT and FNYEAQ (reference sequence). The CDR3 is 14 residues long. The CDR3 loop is CASSEALAPGELFF. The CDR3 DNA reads TGTGCTAGCAGCGAGGCTCTAGCGCCCGGGGAGCTGTTTTTT.

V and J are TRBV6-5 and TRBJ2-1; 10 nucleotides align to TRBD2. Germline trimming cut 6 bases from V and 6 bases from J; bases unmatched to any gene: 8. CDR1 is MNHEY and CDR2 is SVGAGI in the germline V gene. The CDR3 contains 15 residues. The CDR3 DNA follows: TGTGCCAGCAGCCCCTCAGCGGGGGGGCCCAATGAGCAGTTCTTC. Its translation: CASSPSAGGPNEQFF.

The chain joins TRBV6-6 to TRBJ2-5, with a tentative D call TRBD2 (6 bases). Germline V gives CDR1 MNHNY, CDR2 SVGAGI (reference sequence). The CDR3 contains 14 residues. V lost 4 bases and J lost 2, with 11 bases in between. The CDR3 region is CASSSPGRQETQYF. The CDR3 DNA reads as TGTGCCAGCAGTTCTCCCGGGAGACAAGAGACCCAGTACTTC.

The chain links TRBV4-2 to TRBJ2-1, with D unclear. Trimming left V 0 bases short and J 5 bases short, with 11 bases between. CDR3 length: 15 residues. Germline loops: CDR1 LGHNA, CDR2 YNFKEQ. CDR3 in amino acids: CASSQDEVLNNEQFF. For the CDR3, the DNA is TGTGCCAGCAGCCAAGACGAGGTCTTAAACAATGAGCAGTTCTTC.